The 3 T cell receptor beta chains given below trace back to one sample, sequenced in a study of response to subunit inactivated influenza vaccine. TCRdb reanalysed the RT-PCR reads using MiXCR and keeps one entry per CDR3 protein. The table includes 500,000 to 550,000 distinct CDR3 sequences, under 9% detected once. This material consisted of PBMCs from blood, taken around 25 months after vaccination. These receptors originate from a man between 50 and 69 years old who received an inactivated influenza vaccine.

This clonotype was counted ten times or more. The chain is built from TRBV5-1 and TRBJ2-3, with D unclear. Trimming cost V 0 bases and J 5 bases, with 10 bases left between them. The CDR3 covers 14 residues. The germline V gene encodes CDR1 SGHRS and CDR2 YFSETQ. CDR3 bases: TGCGCCAGCAGCTTGGCCTTACTGGGAGATACGCAGTATTTT. It codes for CASSLALLGDTQYF.

A few counts support this clonotype. The V call is TRBV4-3, the J call TRBJ2-3, with a weak D call TRBD2 (6 bases). Per germline, CDR1 LGHNA and CDR2 YSLEER. V lost 0 bases and J 2 bases, leaving 15 bases between the germline ends. CDR3 length equals 17 residues. The CDR3 sequence is CASSQDLQTRYTDTQYF. As DNA, the CDR3 is TGCGCCAGCAGCCAAGATCTGCAGACTAGATACACAGATACGCAGTATTTT.

This chain uses TRBV24-1 with TRBJ2-1; 8 bases map to TRBD1. J lost 8 bases, V lost 2 bases, and 7 bases had no gene match. This CDR3 has 15 residues. Germline assignment: CDR1 KGHDR and CDR2 SFDVKD. CDR3 sequence (DNA): TGTGCCACCAGTGATTCAGGACAGGGAGCCTATGAGCAGTTCTTC. Protein product: CATSDSGQGAYEQFF.